This is a list of T cell receptor beta chains from one sample in a study of regulatory T cells in long-lasting Graves disease. In TCRdb, the multiplex PCR reads were re-called with MiXCR into one record per CDR3 protein. This sample has about 620,000 distinct CDR3 sequences; about 15% occur once, and the top ten carry about 20%. These same data were also listed under a study on T cells in Graves' hyperthyroidism and ophthalmopathy.

The material was peripheral blood mononuclear cells (PBMCs), obtained at new diagnosis, from a patient treated with antithyroid drugs. The receptors here all came from a woman in her twenties or thirties with Graves disease. Both conserved end residues are part of each CDR3. Each record gives: CDR3 DNA, CDR3 protein, V gene, D gene, J gene, clone size. A D gene is named only where the DNA matches it firmly. The size field is filled for only some rows; it gives once, few, many or a size class.

DNA: TGTGCCAGCAGCCGTGGTCGGGGTGGGCTAAGCAATCAGCCCCAGCATTTT; CDR3: CASSRGRGGLSNQPQHF; V: TRBV16; D: -; J: TRBJ1-5; size: -
DNA: TGTGCCAGCAGATTGCGAGTCTCGGGGGCCAACGTCCTGACTTTC; CDR3: CASRLRVSGANVLTF; V: TRBV28; D: -; J: TRBJ2-6; size: many
DNA: TGTGCCAGCAGTCGCGGGCCCTATCAGCCCCAGCATTTT; CDR3: CASSRGPYQPQHF; V: TRBV27; D: -; J: TRBJ1-5; size: many
DNA: TGTGCCAGCAGCGTAGTACCCAATCAGCCCCAGCATTTT; CDR3: CASSVVPNQPQHF; V: TRBV9; D: -; J: TRBJ1-5; size: -
DNA: TGCAGTGCAAGCAGGGTGAATGAGCAGTTCTTC; CDR3: CSASRVNEQFF; V: TRBV20-1; D: -; J: TRBJ2-1; size: -
DNA: TGTGCCAGCAGTGACAGTGACCCTTTAAATCAGCCCCAGCATTTT; CDR3: CASSDSDPLNQPQHF; V: TRBV6-1; D: -; J: TRBJ1-5; size: few
DNA: TGTGCCAGCAGGCCGACAGGGGCGGGTGAAGCTTTCTTT; CDR3: CASRPTGAGEAFF; V: TRBV6-2/TRBV6-3; D: TRBD1; J: TRBJ1-1; size: many
DNA: TGTGCCAGCAGTTTGAGGGGAGCAAGGGAGACCCAGTACTTC; CDR3: CASSLRGARETQYF; V: TRBV12-3/TRBV12-4; D: -; J: TRBJ2-5; size: many
DNA: TGTGCCAGCAGCTTAGATATGACAGGAGCGGACACCGGGGAGCTGTTTTTT; CDR3: CASSLDMTGADTGELFF; V: TRBV7-2; D: -; J: TRBJ2-2; size: -
DNA: TGTGCCAGCTCACCACCGGGGTACGAGCAGTACTTC; CDR3: CASSPPGYEQYF; V: TRBV18; D: -; J: TRBJ2-7; size: many
DNA: TGTGCCAGCAGGGAAACAGGGCGGAACACTGAAGCTTTCTTT; CDR3: CASRETGRNTEAFF; V: TRBV25-1; D: -; J: TRBJ1-1; size: -
DNA: TGCAGTGCTAAATTTGGTCCAGGGGGGGAGACCCAGTACTTC; CDR3: CSAKFGPGGETQYF; V: TRBV20-1; D: -; J: TRBJ2-5; size: -
DNA: TGTGCCAGCAGCCGTGGGTATGGCAGAGAGACGTACGAGCAGTACTTC; CDR3: CASSRGYGRETYEQYF; V: TRBV7-3; D: -; J: TRBJ2-7; size: many
DNA: TGTGCTAGCAGCCCTGGACTAGGAGGCTATGAGCAGTTCTTC; CDR3: CASSPGLGGYEQFF; V: TRBV7-7; D: TRBD2; J: TRBJ2-1; size: -
DNA: TGCAGCGTTGGTGGGTCGGGAGAGGCCTACAATGAGCAGTTCTTC; CDR3: CSVGGSGEAYNEQFF; V: TRBV29-1; D: -; J: TRBJ2-1; size: many
DNA: TGTGCCAGCATATGGGAAGCCGGCACAGATACGCAGTATTTT; CDR3: CASIWEAGTDTQYF; V: TRBV2; D: -; J: TRBJ2-3; size: many
DNA: TGTGCCAGCAGTGAGGGCAGGTTAGGGACAGGGCTAACAGATACGCAGTATTTT; CDR3: CASSEGRLGTGLTDTQYF; V: TRBV6-1; D: TRBD1; J: TRBJ2-3; size: few
DNA: TGCGCCAGCAGCCGCTCCGGGGAAACCGGGGAGCTGTTTTTT; CDR3: CASSRSGETGELFF; V: TRBV5-1; D: -; J: TRBJ2-2; size: many
DNA: TGTGCCAGCAGCGTGGGGACCAGCCTTCATGAGCAGTTCTTC; CDR3: CASSVGTSLHEQFF; V: TRBV9; D: -; J: TRBJ2-1; size: -
DNA: TGTGCCAGCAGTTCCGCTAGACAGGTCCTAACGATGAACACTGAAGCTTTCTTT; CDR3: CASSSARQVLTMNTEAFF; V: TRBV12-3/TRBV12-4; D: -; J: TRBJ1-1; size: many
DNA: TGTGCCAGCAGCGCCCACCCCGGGGGCTCCTACGAGCAGTACTTC; CDR3: CASSAHPGGSYEQYF; V: TRBV7-2; D: -; J: TRBJ2-7; size: many
DNA: TGTGCCAGCAGTTGGAGACGATCTACCGGGGAGCTGTTTTTT; CDR3: CASSWRRSTGELFF; V: TRBV27; D: -; J: TRBJ2-2; size: -
DNA: TGTGCCAGCAGCTTAGGACAGGGGTTCTACGAGCAGTACTTC; CDR3: CASSLGQGFYEQYF; V: TRBV7-2; D: TRBD1; J: TRBJ2-7; size: many
DNA: TGTGCCAGCAGCCTTGGGGCGGGACAGGGAGCCTACGAGCAGTACTTC; CDR3: CASSLGAGQGAYEQYF; V: TRBV7-9; D: TRBD1; J: TRBJ2-7; size: -
DNA: TGTGCCAGCAGTGACGCGGTGAGAGCTAACTATGGCTACACCTTC; CDR3: CASSDAVRANYGYTF; V: TRBV2; D: -; J: TRBJ1-2; size: once
DNA: TGTGCCAGCAGCGACAGGGGGCGCGGGGAGGAGACCCAGTACTTC; CDR3: CASSDRGRGEETQYF; V: TRBV2; D: TRBD1; J: TRBJ2-5; size: many
DNA: TGCGCCAGCAACTTACGGCAGGGGGACACTGAAGCTTTCTTT; CDR3: CASNLRQGDTEAFF; V: TRBV5-1; D: TRBD1; J: TRBJ1-1; size: -
DNA: TGTGCCAGCAGCTTGAGGGAGGGCAATGAGCAGTTCTTC; CDR3: CASSLREGNEQFF; V: TRBV7-9; D: TRBD2; J: TRBJ2-1; size: many
DNA: TGTGCCAGCAGTTCATTACGGGAGGGACCCCTCAGCACAGATACGCAGTATTTT; CDR3: CASSSLREGPLSTDTQYF; V: TRBV12-3/TRBV12-4; D: TRBD2; J: TRBJ2-3; size: -
DNA: TGTGCCAGCAGTTTTTTCGGGGTTCAAAGCAATCAGCCCCAGCATTTT; CDR3: CASSFFGVQSNQPQHF; V: TRBV12-3/TRBV12-4; D: -; J: TRBJ1-5; size: many
DNA: TGTGCCAGCAAGCCACAGGGATCTACTAACTATGGCTACACCTTC; CDR3: CASKPQGSTNYGYTF; V: TRBV5-5; D: -; J: TRBJ1-2; size: -
DNA: TGTGCCAGCAGCCTGCGTCAGCGGGAGGCCTCCTACGAGCAGTACTTC; CDR3: CASSLRQREASYEQYF; V: TRBV7-8; D: TRBD2; J: TRBJ2-7; size: few
DNA: TGTGCCAGCAGTTACCGTGGGTACACTGAAGCTTTCTTT; CDR3: CASSYRGYTEAFF; V: TRBV28; D: -; J: TRBJ1-1; size: many
DNA: TGCAGTGCTCCTCCCGGGAGGGGGTACGAGCAGTACTTC; CDR3: CSAPPGRGYEQYF; V: TRBV20-1; D: TRBD2; J: TRBJ2-7; size: many
DNA: TGTGCCAGCAGCCAAGGAGGGGCCGAGGCCCAGTACTTC; CDR3: CASSQGGAEAQYF; V: TRBV14; D: -; J: TRBJ2-5; size: -
DNA: TGTGCCAGCAGCTCCCGGACAGGGCTCACCGGGGAGCTGTTTTTT; CDR3: CASSSRTGLTGELFF; V: TRBV7-8; D: TRBD1; J: TRBJ2-2; size: -
DNA: TGTGCCAGCAGTTCCCCGCAGACTAGCAATGAGCAGTTCTTC; CDR3: CASSSPQTSNEQFF; V: TRBV6-5; D: -; J: TRBJ2-1; size: -
DNA: TGTGCCAGCACTCCGGTAGCGGTGCATGGTACGCAGTATTTT; CDR3: CASTPVAVHGTQYF; V: TRBV6-1; D: -; J: TRBJ2-3; size: many
DNA: TGCAGTGCCCCCGGGACAGGGGTCTATGGCTACACCTTC; CDR3: CSAPGTGVYGYTF; V: TRBV20-1; D: TRBD1; J: TRBJ1-2; size: many
DNA: TGCAGTGCTAGACCAGGGGGTAGGCAAGAGACCCAGTACTTC; CDR3: CSARPGGRQETQYF; V: TRBV20-1; D: TRBD1; J: TRBJ2-5; size: once
DNA: TGCAGTGCTAGAGATCAGCTAGCGGGAGGAGACGGGGAGCTGTTTTTT; CDR3: CSARDQLAGGDGELFF; V: TRBV20-1; D: TRBD2; J: TRBJ2-2; size: -